A single sample gave rise to the 21 T cell receptor beta chains below, sequenced in a study of cytomegalovirus exposure and HLA in healthy donors. Primers included in the PCR were 60 Vbeta and 13 Jbeta primers. Sequencing used immunoSEQ multiplex PCR; TCRdb keeps in-frame clones, though not all of them. The sample records more than 95,000 clones, about 77% being singletons. Sequenced: PBMCs. These TCRs come from a woman between 18 and 30 years old in good health and CMV-seropositive.

The rearrangement uses TRBV5-1 and TRBJ2-7, with a possible D match to TRBD1 (5 bases). Germline V CDR1 and CDR2: SGHRS, YFSETQ. The CDR3 is 12 amino acids. V was cut by 4 bases and J by 3 bases, with 8 bases left in between. The chain's CDR3 is CASSARVYEQYF. Here the CDR3 DNA reads TGCGCCAGCAGCGCCAGGGTCTACGAGCAGTACTTC.

The V call is TRBV4-1, the J call TRBJ2-7; the match to TRBD2 covers 10 bases. The CDR3 consists of 14 residues. CDR1 is MGHRA and CDR2 is YSYEKL in the germline V gene. The junction had 1 base not matched to a gene; V was cut back by 4 bases and J by 1 base. CDR3 sequence (DNA): TGCGCCAGCAGCCCTAGCGGGGGTTCCTACGAGCAGTACTTC. Translated: CASSPSGGSYEQYF.

The gene calls are TRBV5-4 and TRBJ2-1; D possibly corresponds to TRBD2 (5 bases). The germline V gene has CDR1 SGHNT and CDR2 YYREEE (reference sequence). V gave up 4 bases and J gave up 7 bases, with 18 bases separating them. The CDR3 extends over 15 amino acids. The CDR3 reads CASSQEVSAWNEQFF. CDR3 DNA: TGTGCCAGCAGCCAGGAGGTTAGTGCGTGGAATGAGCAGTTCTTC.

This rearrangement joins TRBV9 to TRBJ1-5, with 10 nucleotides matching TRBD1. CDR1 is SGDLS and CDR2 is YYNGEE in the germline V gene. The ends lost 3 bases at V and 5 bases at J; junction bases unmatched: 5. This CDR3 region has 15 residues. CDR3 amino acids: CASSAGTGADQPQHF. CDR3 in DNA: TGTGCCAGCAGCGCGGGGACAGGGGCCGATCAGCCCCAGCATTTT.

This clone was found a few times. The chain uses TRBV30 and TRBJ2-7, with 8 bases lining up with TRBD2. CDR1 is GTSNPN and CDR2 is SVGIG in the germline V gene (reference sequence). The CDR3 is 12 residues long. V shed 5 bases, J shed 5 bases, and the junction held 5 bases outside the gene matches. The CDR3 reads CAWSPGGNEQYF. The CDR3 DNA follows: TGTGCCTGGTCCCCGGGGGGGAACGAGCAGTACTTC.

This clone was seen only a few times. The chain employs TRBV5-1 and TRBJ2-1; the D gene is possibly TRBD2 (5 bases). The CDR3 sequence is 16 residues long. The germline V gene has CDR1 SGHRS and CDR2 YFSETQ. V was pared by 0 bases and J by 0 bases, with 10 bases between. The CDR3 loop reads CASSLVRASSYNEQFF. CDR3 sequence (DNA): TGCGCCAGCAGCTTGGTGCGGGCGAGCTCCTACAATGAGCAGTTCTTC.

This rearrangement joins TRBV5-1 to TRBJ1-1, with TRBD1 matching 7 bases. V trimming: 4 bases; J trimming: 6 bases; junction bases outside the gene matches: 6. In germline, CDR1 is SGHRS, CDR2 YFSETQ. The CDR3 loop spans 13 amino acids. The CDR3 reads CASSPQGGSEAFF. In nucleotides, the CDR3 is TGCGCCAGCAGCCCCCAGGGGGGCTCTGAAGCTTTCTTT.

The chain uses TRBV4-2 and TRBJ2-2, with 9 bases fitting TRBD2. J lost 3 bases, V lost 0 bases, and 2 bases had no gene match. The CDR3 is made up of 16 amino acids. Germline assignment: CDR1 LGHNA and CDR2 YNFKEQ. CDR3 DNA sequence: TGTGCCAGCAGCCAAGATCGACTAGCGGACACCGGGGAGCTGTTTTTT. Encoded protein: CASSQDRLADTGELFF.

This rearrangement joins TRBV28 to TRBJ1-4; 7 bases are shared with TRBD1. V lost 8 bases, J lost 8 bases, and 17 bases stayed unmatched. The germline gives CDR1 MDHEN, CDR2 SYDVKM. There are 16 residues in the CDR3. CDR3 loop: CASHSQRGAGGEKLFF. Here the CDR3 DNA reads TGTGCCAGCCACTCACAAAGGGGGGCAGGGGGGGAAAAACTGTTTTTT.

This clone was recorded a few times. The chain carries TRBV19 and TRBJ2-7; no definite D call. Germline V gene data show CDR1 as LNHDA and CDR2 as SQIVND (reference sequence). V gave up 6 bases and J gave up 5 bases, with 14 bases separating them. This CDR3 region has 13 residues. For the CDR3, the DNA is TGTGCCAGTAGCGAAAGCCCAGGAAACGAGCAGTACTTC. It is translated as CASSESPGNEQYF.

The chain carries TRBV2 and TRBJ2-2; tentative D call: TRBD2 (6 bases). V lost 7 bases, J lost 1 base, and 22 bases lay in between. Germline CDR1 reads SNHLY; CDR2 reads FYNNEI. The CDR3 has 18 amino acids. CDR3 nucleotide sequence: TGTGCCAGCATCCCCGAGGTTTGGGGGGAAGGGAACACCGGGGAGCTGTTTTTT. Translating it yields CASIPEVWGEGNTGELFF.

This clone was seen more than once but under ten times. The chain links TRBV7-2 to TRBJ1-1; D call uncertain. Germline CDR1 is SGHTA and CDR2 is FQGNSA. V lost 0 bases and J lost 8, with 19 bases in between. The CDR3 runs 16 residues. The CDR3 sequence is CASSLAQDRAAEEAFF. Here the CDR3 DNA reads TGTGCCAGCAGCTTAGCTCAGGATAGGGCAGCGGAAGAAGCTTTCTTT. The full variable domain, rest sourced from reference TRBV7-2 and TRBJ1-1, is GAGVSQSPSNKVTEKGKDVELRCDPISGHTALYWYRQSLGQGLEFLIYFQGNSAPDKSGLPSDRFSAERTGGSVSTLTIQRTQQEDSAVYLCASSLAQDRAAEEAFFGQGTRLTVV.

This clone appeared a few times. V gene TRBV4-1 combines with J gene TRBJ2-3; weak D call: TRBD2 (8 bases). The germline gives CDR1 MGHRA, CDR2 YSYEKL. Trimming took 0 bases from V and 5 from J, leaving 18 bases between them. CDR3 length: 17 residues. The CDR3 loop is CASSQDPGGLGRDTQYF. Here the CDR3 DNA reads TGCGCCAGCAGCCAAGATCCAGGGGGACTAGGGAGAGATACGCAGTATTTT.

This clone was picked up one time. The chain uses TRBV7-3 and TRBJ2-3; D not certain. CDR1 is SGHTA and CDR2 is FQGTGA in the germline V gene. Trimming took off 5 bases at V and 11 bases at J, with 14 bases between the two ends. This CDR3 is 12 amino acids long. The CDR3 protein is CASSPPSGGQYF. DNA of the CDR3: TGTGCCAGCAGCCCCCCCTCCGGTGGGCAGTATTTT.

J is TRBJ2-4 and V is TRBV10-3, with D possibly matching TRBD1 (6 bases). V dropped 5 bases and J dropped 3 bases, with 20 bases sitting between them. Germline-derived CDR1 and CDR2 are ENHRY and SYGVKD. This CDR3 is built from 17 residues. The CDR3 DNA reads as TGTGCCATCAGTACACAGGGACGGGTCGGGGACAAAAACATTCAGTACTTC. Its protein product is CAISTQGRVGDKNIQYF.

The chain couples TRBV27 to TRBJ1-2; D is perhaps TRBD1 (6 bases). The ends were cut back, 5 bases at V and 1 base at J, with 17 bases in the middle. The CDR3 sequence is 16 residues long. From germline, CDR1 is MNHEY and CDR2 SMNVEV (reference sequence). DNA for the CDR3: TGTGCCAGCAGTCTCTCCGGGACATTTGATAACTATGGCTACACCTTC. Its protein is CASSLSGTFDNYGYTF.

The rearrangement uses TRBV10-3 and TRBJ2-1; 9 nucleotides match TRBD2. CDR1 and CDR2 (germline): ENHRY, SYGVKD. The CDR3 runs 15 residues. The ends lost 2 bases at V and 9 bases at J; junction bases unmatched: 8. The CDR3 DNA reads TGTGCCATCAGTGAGATGTCTAGCGGGACTATTGAGCAGTTCTTC. The encoded protein is CAISEMSSGTIEQFF.

V usage is TRBV7-8 and J usage is TRBJ1-1, with a weak D call TRBD1 (6 bases). Trimming stripped 5 bases from V and 3 bases from J, with 19 bases between. CDR3 size: 16 residues. Germline values: CDR1 SGHVS, CDR2 FQNEAQ. The CDR3 sequence is CASSHANRDGDTEAFF. The CDR3 nucleotides are TGTGCCAGCAGCCACGCGAACAGGGATGGGGACACTGAAGCTTTCTTT.

CDR3 protein: CASSLTAANTEAFF. The CDR3 nucleotides are TGTGCCAGCAGTCTGACAGCTGCGAACACTGAAGCTTTCTTT. The chain has TRBV2 and TRBJ1-1; TRBD1 might be the D (5 bases). Per the germline V gene, CDR1 is SNHLY and CDR2 is FYNNEI. The V end lost 5 bases, the J end lost 1 base, and 11 bases lay between the germline ends. The CDR3 is made up of 14 amino acids.

This clone was seen a few times. The CDR3 spells CASSPTGTGSRNEQFF. DNA for the CDR3: TGTGCCAGTAGTCCCACCGGGACAGGGAGTCGGAATGAGCAGTTCTTC. V gene TRBV19 combines with J gene TRBJ2-1, with 9 nucleotides matching TRBD1. Germline V CDR1 and CDR2: LNHDA, SQIVND (reference sequence). The CDR3 covers 16 residues. Trimming took 5 bases from V and 7 from J; bases not matched to a gene: 12.

The chain couples TRBV11-2 to TRBJ2-3; 10 bases align to TRBD2. The CDR3 spans 16 residues. Germline loops: CDR1 SGHAT, CDR2 FQNNGV. Germline trimming cut 1 base from V and 0 bases from J; bases unmatched to any gene: 1. CDR3 DNA: TGTGCCAGCAGCTTAGCAGCGGGGGGGAGCACAGATACGCAGTATTTT. Translating it yields CASSLAAGGSTDTQYF. Together with reference TRBV11-2 and TRBJ2-3, the CDR3 gives the full variable domain: EAGVAQSPRYKIIEKRQSVAFWCNPISGHATLYWYQQILGQGPKLLIQFQNNGVVDDSQLPKDRFSAERLKGVDSTLKIQPAKLEDSAVYLCASSLAAGGSTDTQYFGPGTRLTVL.